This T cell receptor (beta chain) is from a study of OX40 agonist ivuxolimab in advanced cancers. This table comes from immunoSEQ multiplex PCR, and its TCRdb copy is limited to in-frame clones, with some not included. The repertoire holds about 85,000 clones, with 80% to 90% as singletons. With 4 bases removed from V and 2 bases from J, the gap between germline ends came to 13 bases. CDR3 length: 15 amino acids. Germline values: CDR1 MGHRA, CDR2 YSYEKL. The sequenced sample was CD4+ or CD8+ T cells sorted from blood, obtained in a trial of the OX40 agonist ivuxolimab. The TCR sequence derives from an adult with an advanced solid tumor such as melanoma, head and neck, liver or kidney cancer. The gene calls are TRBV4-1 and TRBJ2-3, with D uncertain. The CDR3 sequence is CASSRETTLTDTQYF. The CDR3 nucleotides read TGCGCCAGCAGCCGTGAAACTACCCTCACAGATACGCAGTATTTT.